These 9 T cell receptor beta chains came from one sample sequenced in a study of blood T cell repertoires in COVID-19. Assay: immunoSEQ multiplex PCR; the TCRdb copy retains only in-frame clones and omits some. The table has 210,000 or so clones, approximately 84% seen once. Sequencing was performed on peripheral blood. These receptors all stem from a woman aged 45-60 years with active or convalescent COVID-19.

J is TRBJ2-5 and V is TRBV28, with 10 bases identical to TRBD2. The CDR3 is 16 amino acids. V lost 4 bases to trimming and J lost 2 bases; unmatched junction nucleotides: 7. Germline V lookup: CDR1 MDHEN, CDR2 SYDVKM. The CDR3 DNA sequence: TGTGCCAGCAGTTCATTCCTAGCGGGGGAACAAGAGACCCAGTACTTC. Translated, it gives CASSSFLAGEQETQYF.

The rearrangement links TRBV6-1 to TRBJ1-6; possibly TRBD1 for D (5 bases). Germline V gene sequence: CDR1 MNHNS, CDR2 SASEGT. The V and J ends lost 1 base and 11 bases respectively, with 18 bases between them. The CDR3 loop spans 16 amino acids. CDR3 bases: TGTGCCAGCAGTGAAGAAGAAGCAGGGTGGGCGACACCCCTCCACTTT. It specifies CASSEEEAGWATPLHF.

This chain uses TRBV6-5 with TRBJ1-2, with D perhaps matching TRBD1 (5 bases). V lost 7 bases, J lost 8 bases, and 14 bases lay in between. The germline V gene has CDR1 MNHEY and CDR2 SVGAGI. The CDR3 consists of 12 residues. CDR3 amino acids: CASTAGMGGYTF. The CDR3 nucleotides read TGTGCCAGCACCGCAGGGATGGGCGGCTACACCTTC.

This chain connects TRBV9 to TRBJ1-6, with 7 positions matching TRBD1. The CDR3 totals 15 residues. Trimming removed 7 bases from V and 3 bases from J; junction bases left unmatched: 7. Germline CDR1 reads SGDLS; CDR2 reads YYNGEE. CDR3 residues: CASSSNRGYNSPLHF. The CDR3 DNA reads TGTGCCAGCTCATCGAACAGGGGCTATAATTCACCCCTCCACTTT.

The CDR3, as DNA: TGTGCCAGCAGCACCAGCGGGAGGAGCACAGATACGCAGTATTTT. Translation gives CASSTSGRSTDTQYF. The chain is built from TRBV9 and TRBJ2-3; 9 nucleotides match TRBD2. CDR1 is SGDLS, CDR2 YYNGEE, per germline. CDR3 length: 15 residues. V shed 4 bases and J 0 bases; nucleotides not matched to a gene: 3.

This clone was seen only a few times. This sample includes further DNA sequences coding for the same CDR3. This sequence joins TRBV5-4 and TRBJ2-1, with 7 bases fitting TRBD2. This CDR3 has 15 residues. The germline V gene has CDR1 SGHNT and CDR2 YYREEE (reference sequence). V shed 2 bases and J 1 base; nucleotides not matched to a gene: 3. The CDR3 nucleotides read TGTGCCAGCAGCTTCGGCGGGAGTTCCTACAATGAGCAGTTCTTC. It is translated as CASSFGGSSYNEQFF.

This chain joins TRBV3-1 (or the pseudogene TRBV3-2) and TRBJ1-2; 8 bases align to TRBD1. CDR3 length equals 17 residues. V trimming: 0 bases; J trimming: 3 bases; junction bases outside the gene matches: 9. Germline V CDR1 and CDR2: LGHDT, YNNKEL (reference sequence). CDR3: CASSQESGTGNYYGYTF. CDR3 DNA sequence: TGTGCCAGCAGCCAAGAGTCCGGGACAGGAAATTACTATGGCTACACCTTC.

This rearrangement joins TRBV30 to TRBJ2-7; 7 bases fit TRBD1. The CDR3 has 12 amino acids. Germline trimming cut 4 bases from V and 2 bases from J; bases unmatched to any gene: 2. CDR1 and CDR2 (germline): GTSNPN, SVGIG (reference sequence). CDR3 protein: CAWTGGTYEQYF. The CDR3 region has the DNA TGTGCCTGGACAGGGGGAACCTACGAGCAGTACTTC.

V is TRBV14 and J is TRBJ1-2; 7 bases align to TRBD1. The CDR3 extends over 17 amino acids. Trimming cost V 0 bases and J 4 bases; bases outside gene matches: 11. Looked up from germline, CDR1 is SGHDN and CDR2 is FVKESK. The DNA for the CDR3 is TGTGCCAGCAGCCAAGATTTAATTACAGGGGTTTCCTATGGCTACACCTTC. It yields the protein CASSQDLITGVSYGYTF.